This is a list of T cell receptor beta chains from one sample in a study of cytomegalovirus exposure and HLA in healthy donors. The data were produced by immunoSEQ multiplex PCR, yet TCRdb's version contains in-frame clones alone and is incomplete. The table records around 150,000 clones, 85% to 90% of them present only once. What was sequenced was PBMCs. Receptor source: a woman between 18 and 30 years old in good health and CMV-seropositive. Each CDR3 is given with its conserved first and last residue. The order of the fields is D gene, V gene, J gene, clone size, CDR3 protein, CDR3 DNA. The D gene is left open where the match is weak. The size field is filled for only some rows; it gives once, few, many or a size class.

>NA|TRBV5-6|TRBJ2-3|NA
CASSLGAGLAQYF
TGTGCCAGCAGCTTAGGGGCGGGACTCGCGCAGTATTTT
>TRBD2|TRBV6-1|TRBJ2-5|many
CASSELAGGPETQYF
TGTGCCAGCAGTGAACTAGCGGGAGGGCCAGAGACCCAGTACTTC
>TRBD2|TRBV7-8|TRBJ2-1|NA
CASSLGASGSYEQFF
TGTGCCAGCAGCTTAGGGGCTAGCGGGAGCTATGAGCAGTTCTTC
>TRBD1|TRBV6-5|TRBJ2-7|NA
CASSSDREYEQYF
TGTGCCAGCAGTTCCGACAGGGAGTACGAGCAGTACTTC
>TRBD1|TRBV19|TRBJ1-1|NA
CASSIRGDRVTEAFF
TGTGCCAGTAGTATAAGGGGGGACAGAGTCACTGAAGCTTTCTTT
>NA|TRBV11-2|TRBJ2-3|many
CASSWGGDLTDTQYF
TGTGCCAGCAGCTGGGGCGGGGATCTCACAGATACGCAGTATTTT
>NA|TRBV12-5|TRBJ2-1|NA
CASGLVMTGEEQFF
TGTGCTAGTGGTTTGGTCATGACAGGAGAAGAGCAGTTCTTC
>NA|TRBV30|TRBJ2-7|NA
CAWSESVIYEQYF
TGTGCCTGGAGTGAGTCAGTTATCTACGAGCAGTACTTC
>TRBD2|TRBV27|TRBJ2-1|NA
CASSLGTRGYNEQFF
TGTGCCAGCAGTTTAGGGACTAGGGGATACAATGAGCAGTTCTTC
>TRBD2|TRBV2|TRBJ2-3|NA
CASSDYGGRFGTDTQYF
TGTGCCAGCAGTGATTATGGCGGGAGGTTTGGCACAGATACGCAGTATTTT
>TRBD1|TRBV28|TRBJ1-4|NA
CASSQDRVREKLFF
TGTGCCAGCAGTCAAGACAGGGTTCGTGAAAAACTGTTTTTT
>NA|TRBV19|TRBJ2-7|NA
CASSNLLGPPGEQYF
TGTGCCAGTAGTAATTTGTTGGGCCCCCCAGGCGAGCAGTACTTC
>TRBD1|TRBV6-5|TRBJ1-5|NA
CASRGTGDQPQHF
TGTGCCAGCAGGGGGACAGGGGATCAGCCCCAGCATTTT
>TRBD1|TRBV19|TRBJ2-7|NA
CARMGQGDDEQYF
TGTGCCAGGATGGGACAGGGTGACGACGAGCAGTACTTC
>TRBD2|TRBV13|TRBJ2-2|NA
CASSLGLAGGTGELFF
TGTGCCAGCAGCTTGGGACTAGCGGGAGGGACCGGGGAGCTGTTTTTT
>NA|TRBV14|TRBJ2-3|once
CASSQDRWAGDTQYF
TGTGCCAGCAGCCAAGATCGATGGGCGGGGGATACGCAGTATTTT
>NA|TRBV6-1|TRBJ1-2|once
CAGRESNYGYTF
TGTGCCGGCAGGGAGTCTAACTATGGCTACACCTTC
>TRBD2|TRBV29-1|TRBJ2-3|NA
CSVEDKPGGPTDTQYF
TGCAGCGTTGAAGATAAGCCGGGAGGGCCCACAGATACGCAGTATTTT
>NA|TRBV6-4|TRBJ2-2|NA
CASTQVKNTGELFF
TGTGCCAGCACCCAGGTTAAGAACACCGGGGAGCTGTTTTTT
>NA|TRBV5-1|TRBJ2-1|NA
CASCWTGSSNNEQFF
TGCGCCAGTTGTTGGACGGGGAGCTCTAACAATGAGCAGTTCTTC
>NA|TRBV25-1|TRBJ2-1|NA
CASKRAGRTEQFF
TGTGCCAGCAAAAGAGCGGGTCGTACGGAGCAGTTCTTC
>TRBD1|TRBV10-1|TRBJ2-7|NA
CASIRDSKGYEQYF
TGCGCCAGCATACGGGACAGCAAGGGCTACGAGCAGTACTTC
>NA|TRBV9|TRBJ2-3|NA
CASSVATDTQYF
TGTGCCAGCAGCGTGGCCACAGATACGCAGTATTTT
>TRBD1|TRBV4-2|TRBJ1-5|NA
CASSRGQGNQPQHF
TGTGCCAGCAGCCGGGGACAGGGCAATCAGCCCCAGCATTTT